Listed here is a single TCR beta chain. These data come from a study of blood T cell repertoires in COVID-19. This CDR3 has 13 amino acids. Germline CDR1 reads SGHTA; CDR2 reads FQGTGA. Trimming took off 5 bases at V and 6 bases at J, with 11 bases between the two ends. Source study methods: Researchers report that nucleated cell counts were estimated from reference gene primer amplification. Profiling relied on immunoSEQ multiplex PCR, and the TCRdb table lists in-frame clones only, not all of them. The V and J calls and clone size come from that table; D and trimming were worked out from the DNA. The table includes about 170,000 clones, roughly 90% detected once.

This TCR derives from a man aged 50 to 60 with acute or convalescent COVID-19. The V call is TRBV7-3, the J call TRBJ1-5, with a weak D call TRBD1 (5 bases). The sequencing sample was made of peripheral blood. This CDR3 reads CASSADIGQPQHF. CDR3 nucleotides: TGTGCCAGCAGCGCGGACATTGGTCAGCCCCAGCATTTT.